This T cell receptor (beta chain) was retrieved from a study (dated by TCRdb to about 2015). At the level of the whole study: The study set out to test whether tumor-infiltrating Tregs in breast cancer get recruited from blood Tregs or are instead converted in situ from other CD4+ T cell subsets. The research as a whole found: The TCR alpha and beta sequences of tumor-infiltrating Tregs showed the greatest overlap with tumor naive CD4+ T cells, followed by blood naive CD4+ T cells. Tumor memory CD4+ T cell TCR gene usage was found to cluster with blood and lymph node memory CD4+ cells and with lymph node naive CD4+ cells. Rather than covering whole repertoires, validation in the larger cohort was restricted to a single TCR beta V-J rearrangement.

Note on this clonotype: This receptor's antigen is unknown. One base away lies a much larger clone, so this may be a sequencing read error.

Full-length TCR variable regions were amplified by 5' RACE PCR with constant-region reverse primers, and semi-nested PCR with Nested Universal Primer A was subsequently performed. Using the ReliaPrep RNA Cell Miniprep System, total RNA was extracted, and the SMARTer RACE 5'/3' Kit was then used to reverse transcribe the RNA into 5'RACE-ready cDNA. Multiplex adaptors were used to barcode the full-length TCR alpha and beta libraries, which were then sequenced on an Illumina MiSeq. On the authors' methods: For each of nine subset-tissue groups, sequencing data from the five patients were pooled, and the groups were then compared using unsupervised clustering of TCR gene usage. The Morisita-Horn index was used to calculate repertoire similarity, with shared sequences weighted according to their contribution to each repertoire. TCRdb passed the public sequencing reads through fastp at Q25 and MiXCR, retaining productive beta sequences. Merged by CDR3 protein, the rows form single entries marked with the most common genes and DNA. It is TCRdb's table, rather than the study itself, that gives the V and J calls and clone size. The sample table holds 40,000 to 65,000 distinct CDR3 sequences, of which approximately 25% were seen once. The ten biggest clones cover 2.5% to 4% of the sample.

The Miltenyi Naive CD4+ T Cell Isolation kit was used to purify naive CD4+ T cells, and Tregs were depleted with CD25 microbeads. Tregs, naive and memory CD4+ T cells from tumor, blood and ipsilateral draining lymph nodes of about five breast cancer patients underwent full-length TCR alpha and beta sequencing. Tumor tissue, along with lymph nodes from ipsilateral axillary dissection, was perfused with PBS, minced, and then digested using collagenase I and hyaluronidase. A purity exceeding 90% was confirmed by FACS for the sorted cell populations. The germline V gene gives CDR1 as SGHAT and CDR2 as FQNNGV. The CDR3, from cysteine to phenylalanine, totals 14 residues. Only the CDR3 portion is preserved as DNA: 42 bases, with reading frame beginning at the first base.

The source is a female donor with breast cancer. The receptor chain draws on TRBV11-2 and TRBJ2-7, with TRBD2 identical over 7 junction bases. The specimen sequenced was tumor-infiltrating naive CD4+ T cells sorted from the breast tumor. In the paper's terms, the cell subset or site label means: naive CD4+ T cells, CD4+CD45RA+CD25-. This receptor carries the CDR3 CASSLGLAAYKQYF. The nucleotide sequence reads as follows: TGTGCCAGCAGCTTAGGGCTAGCGGCCTACAAGCAGTACTTC.